The rows below give T cell receptor beta chains drawn from one sample of a study of cytomegalovirus exposure and HLA in healthy donors. Generated by immunoSEQ multiplex PCR, the TCRdb table keeps only in-frame clones and is missing some. Of roughly 120,000 clones detected, 75% to 90% appear once; the ten largest clones hold less than 0.25%. Sequencing was done on a sample of PBMCs. The receptors were gathered from a man in his fifties or sixties in good health and CMV-seronegative. CDR3s include the opening cysteine and the closing phenylalanine or tryptophan. Fields, in order: CDR3 protein, V gene, J gene.

CASSEAPGQAYEQYF,TRBV6-1,.
CASSFFLGGLNEQFF,TRBV7-9,TRBJ2-1
CASSPGLAGGPGTQYF,TRBV18,TRBJ2-5
CASSLGGPATGANVLTF,TRBV28,TRBJ2-6
CAISLTSGTRGDNEQFF,TRBV10-3,TRBJ2-1
CAWSSGAQYTYEQYF,TRBV30,.
CASSLVIRSHEQYF,TRBV7-2,TRBJ2-7
CASSHAGRYGYTF,TRBV4-3,TRBJ1-2
CASSMIGTGSYNEQFF,TRBV19,TRBJ2-1
CASSFGTEETQYF,TRBV9,TRBJ2-5
CASSQTGAEAFF,TRBV6-6,TRBJ1-1
CAGGTGGSGANVLTF,TRBV2,TRBJ2-6
CASSLGEAEAFF,TRBV7-9,TRBJ1-1
CASSFATGLYGYTF,TRBV28,TRBJ1-2
CASSPTGGRSKAFF,TRBV18,TRBJ1-1
CSSSSPGDGGSQPQHF,TRBV7-9,TRBJ1-5
CASSGQGSYEQYF,TRBV25-1,TRBJ2-7
CASSLTGQGVGETQYF,TRBV27,TRBJ2-5
CASSVLREPDEQYF,TRBV2,TRBJ2-7
CATAGPNQPQHF,TRBV28,TRBJ1-5
CASSIPGMNTEAFF,TRBV19,TRBJ1-1
CASSFWDRGNEPQHF,TRBV5-6,TRBJ1-5
CSVEGGGRNTEAFF,TRBV29-1,TRBJ1-1
CASSINRVNSPLHF,TRBV19,TRBJ1-6
CASSSETLGNQPQHF,TRBV5-8,TRBJ1-5
CASRLAREAANTGELFF,TRBV12-2,TRBJ2-2
CASSLPRIDTGELFF,TRBV7-2,TRBJ2-2
CASSPEGTEAFF,TRBV18,TRBJ1-1
CASSLDRIAYEQYF,TRBV18,TRBJ2-7
CASKTGPYEQYF,TRBV6-5,TRBJ2-7
CASGLVLQGRDSNQPQHF,TRBV12-5,TRBJ1-5
CASSVVGSARGTQYF,TRBV9,TRBJ2-5
CASSYGTSVDEQYF,TRBV7-3,TRBJ2-7
CASSVDNYGYTF,TRBV6-1,TRBJ1-2
CASSLKHRDRVIPDTQYF,TRBV5-5,TRBJ2-3
CASSRPRGQETQYF,TRBV7-2,TRBJ2-5
CASRGQGGNQPQHF,TRBV6-6,TRBJ1-5
CAIRGQGENQPQHF,TRBV10-3,TRBJ1-5
CAWSNGQGAIGNQPQHF,TRBV30,TRBJ1-5
CASSTRTSGGDTGELFF,TRBV7-8,TRBJ2-2
CSVNEAGGTDTQYF,TRBV29-1,TRBJ2-3
CASSLEPLSPYEQYF,TRBV5-4,TRBJ2-7
CASRRRDGANVLTF,TRBV27,TRBJ2-6
CASSVGTVNTGELFF,TRBV5-1,TRBJ2-2
CAWRRAGGLHEQYF,TRBV30,TRBJ2-7
CASSFLANTDTQYF,TRBV27,TRBJ2-3
CASSRSRRNTEAFF,TRBV9,TRBJ1-1
CASSYSDYSGEQFF,TRBV27,TRBJ2-1
CASKKDSNTGELFF,TRBV6-4,TRBJ2-2
CASSLSHGQGDYGYTF,TRBV5-1,TRBJ1-2
CASSEGWGGPDTQYF,TRBV9,TRBJ2-3
CASRPGDRGFGKQYF,TRBV27,TRBJ2-7
CASSVRTDRAHTEAFF,TRBV9,TRBJ1-1
CASSSGTANTGELFF,TRBV6-5,TRBJ2-2
CASSEVAGSNTDTQYF,TRBV6-1,TRBJ2-3
CASSEEQGRNEQFF,TRBV6-1,TRBJ2-1
CASSVGIGQGTEKLFF,TRBV9,TRBJ1-4